Reported below is one T cell receptor (beta chain). Germline CDR1 reads SGHAT; CDR2 reads FQNNGV. The CDR3 length is 11 residues. Between the trimmed V and J ends, which lost 6 bases and 12 bases, there was a span of 12 bases. Libraries were prepared by immunoSEQ multiplex PCR; TCRdb keeps only in-frame clonotypes and omits some of them. The table lists 140,000 to 150,000 clones, around 80% of them singletons. The sample comes from a study of blood T cell repertoires in COVID-19. Study summary: There were acute and convalescent COVID-19 samples, and they came from the United States, Italy and Spain.

The sequencing input was peripheral blood. This receptor was taken from a woman aged 55-70 years with acute or convalescent COVID-19. The chain is built from TRBV11-2 and TRBJ2-1; the D is unclear. For the CDR3, the DNA is TGTGCCAGCAGTCACAGTTTTAGGCAGTTCTTC. This sequence encodes CASSHSFRQFF. The complete variable domain, with remaining parts taken from reference TRBV11-2 and TRBJ2-1, reads EAGVAQSPRYKIIEKRQSVAFWCNPISGHATLYWYQQILGQGPKLLIQFQNNGVVDDSQLPKDRFSAERLKGVDSTLKIQPAKLEDSAVYLCASSHSFRQFFGPGTRLTVL.